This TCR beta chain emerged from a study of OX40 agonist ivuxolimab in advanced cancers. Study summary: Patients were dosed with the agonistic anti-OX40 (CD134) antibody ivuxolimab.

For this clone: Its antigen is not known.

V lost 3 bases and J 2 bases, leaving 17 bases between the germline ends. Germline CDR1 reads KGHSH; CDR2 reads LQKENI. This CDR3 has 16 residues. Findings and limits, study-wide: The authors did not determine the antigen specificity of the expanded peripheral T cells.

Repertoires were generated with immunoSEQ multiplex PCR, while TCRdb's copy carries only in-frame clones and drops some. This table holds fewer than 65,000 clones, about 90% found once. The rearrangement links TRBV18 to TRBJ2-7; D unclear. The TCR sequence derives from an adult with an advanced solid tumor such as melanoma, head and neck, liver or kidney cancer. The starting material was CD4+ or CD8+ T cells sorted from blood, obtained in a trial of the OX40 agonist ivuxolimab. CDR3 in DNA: TGTGCCAGCTCACCGCTACCGGCGACGCAGGCCTACGAGCAGTACTTC. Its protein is CASSPLPATQAYEQYF. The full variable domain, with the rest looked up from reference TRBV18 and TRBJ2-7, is NAGVMQNPRHLVRRRGQEARLRCSPMKGHSHVYWYRQLPEEGLKFMVYLQKENIIDESGMPKERFSAEFPKEGPSILRIQQVVRGDSAAYFCASSPLPATQAYEQYFGPGTRLTVT.